The rows below give T cell receptor beta chains drawn from one sample of a study of blood T cell repertoires in COVID-19. Produced via immunoSEQ multiplex PCR; TCRdb's table is partial and in-frame only. This table holds around 81,000 clones, around four fifths found once. Sequenced input: peripheral blood. These receptors came from a man in his fifties or sixties with acute or convalescent COVID-19. Both conserved end residues are part of each CDR3. A D gene is named only where the DNA matches it firmly. Only part of the rows carry a size: once, few, many, or a class if the clone is expanded.

abundance	j_gene	v_gene	d_gene	CDR3aa	CDR3nt
NA	TRBJ2-2	TRBV7-2	NA	CASSLAVAGDGELFF	TGTGCCAGCAGCTTAGCGGTGGCAGGGGACGGGGAGCTGTTTTTT
NA	TRBJ2-1	TRBV5-1	TRBD2	CASSLAVSVLAGGNEQFF	TGCGCCAGCAGCTTGGCCGTATCTGTACTAGCGGGGGGGAATGAGCAGTTCTTC
NA	TRBJ2-5	TRBV7-9	TRBD1	CASSLGDRDLETQYF	TGTGCCAGCAGCTTAGGGGACAGGGACCTTGAGACCCAGTACTTC
NA	TRBJ2-5	TRBV7-2	NA	CASTNYGSDQETQYF	TGTGCCAGCACCAACTACGGGTCGGATCAAGAGACCCAGTACTTC
NA	TRBJ1-4	TRBV4-1	NA	CASSQPTATNEKLFF	TGCGCCAGCAGCCAACCGACAGCAACTAATGAAAAACTGTTTTTT
NA	TRBJ2-2	TRBV7-8	NA	CASERDKNTGELFF	TGTGCCAGCGAAAGAGACAAGAACACCGGGGAGCTGTTTTTT
NA	TRBJ2-7	TRBV6-5	TRBD2	CASPQGLADTYEQYF	TGTGCCAGCCCCCAAGGGCTAGCGGATACCTACGAGCAGTACTTC
NA	TRBJ1-4	TRBV3-1/TRBV3-2	NA	CASSQDRGASEKLFF	TGTGCCAGCAGCCAAGACAGGGGAGCCAGTGAAAAACTGTTTTTT
NA	TRBJ1-6	TRBV27	TRBD1	CASSSSRDRVGSYNSPLHF	TGTGCCAGCAGTTCGTCCCGGGACAGGGTCGGGTCCTATAATTCACCCCTCCACTTT
NA	TRBJ2-1	TRBV18	TRBD2	CASSPAVAGGPGEQFF	TGTGCCAGCTCACCCGCCGTAGCGGGAGGGCCCGGTGAGCAGTTCTTC
NA	TRBJ1-2	TRBV6-1	TRBD1	CASSEARDSNYGYTF	TGTGCCAGCAGTGAAGCGAGGGACAGCAACTATGGCTACACCTTC
NA	TRBJ2-7	TRBV6-5	NA	CASSSRGPAYEQYF	TGTGCCAGCAGTTCTCGGGGTCCGGCCTACGAGCAGTACTTC
NA	TRBJ1-2	TRBV18	NA	CASSREPGADGYTF	TGTGCCAGCTCACGCGAACCAGGGGCGGATGGCTACACCTTC
NA	TRBJ2-7	TRBV7-9	NA	CASSSDLVRAYEQYF	TGTGCCAGCAGCTCTGACCTAGTACGGGCCTACGAGCAGTACTTC
NA	TRBJ1-6	TRBV5-1	TRBD1	CASSSWTGTNSPLHF	TGCGCCAGCAGCTCCTGGACAGGTACCAATTCACCCCTCCACTTT
NA	TRBJ1-4	TRBV5-5	NA	CASSFQGVLEKLFF	TGTGCCAGCAGCTTTCAAGGGGTTCTTGAAAAACTGTTTTTT
once	TRBJ2-1	TRBV20-1	TRBD2	CSASSTSGSYNEQFF	TGCAGTGCTAGTTCGACTAGCGGCTCCTACAATGAGCAGTTCTTC
NA	TRBJ1-2	TRBV6-4	TRBD1	CASSAQGLTGYTF	TGTGCCAGCAGTGCACAGGGGTTGACTGGCTACACCTTC
NA	TRBJ2-3	TRBV7-7	TRBD2	CASSPTSGNSDTQYF	TGTGCCAGCAGTCCGACTAGCGGGAACTCAGATACGCAGTATTTT
NA	TRBJ2-3	TRBV5-1	NA	CASSKGPYTDTQYF	TGCGCCAGCAGCAAGGGGCCCTACACAGATACGCAGTATTTT
NA	TRBJ2-5	TRBV18	NA	CASSRPQETQYF	TGTGCCAGCTCACGACCTCAGGAGACCCAGTACTTC
NA	TRBJ1-3	TRBV6-2/TRBV6-3	NA	CASSRGFLSGNTIYF	TGTGCCAGCAGTCGGGGGTTCCTCTCTGGAAACACCATATATTTT
NA	TRBJ2-1	TRBV28	NA	CASSLGRGQPGLVGRYEQFF	TGTGCCAGCTCTCTAGGGAGGGGGCAGCCGGGACTAGTAGGGAGGTATGAGCAGTTCTTC
NA	TRBJ2-7	TRBV28	NA	CASRRPRQRSYEQYF	TGTGCCAGCAGACGCCCCCGACAGCGATCCTACGAGCAGTACTTC
NA	TRBJ2-5	TRBV12-5	NA	CASGWAETQYF	TGTGCTAGTGGTTGGGCAGAGACCCAGTACTTC
NA	TRBJ2-3	TRBV3-1/TRBV3-2	TRBD2	CASSPLETSITDTQYF	TGTGCCAGCAGCCCCCTGGAGACTAGCATCACAGATACGCAGTATTTT
once	TRBJ2-2	TRBV7-3	TRBD2	CASSLRLAGETGELFF	TGTGCCAGCAGCCTCCGACTAGCGGGAGAGACCGGGGAGCTGTTTTTT
NA	TRBJ2-2	TRBV3-1/TRBV3-2	NA	CASSQVGAGVTGELFF	TGTGCCAGCAGCCAAGTCGGGGCAGGGGTCACCGGGGAGCTGTTTTTT
NA	TRBJ2-1	TRBV24-1	NA	CATPPGSGSCNEQFF	TGTGCCACCCCCCCGGGGAGTGGATCGTGCAATGAGCAGTTCTTC
NA	TRBJ1-5	TRBV28	TRBD1	CASSSGTGHYEPQHF	TGTGCCAGCAGTTCCGGGACAGGACATTATGAGCCCCAGCATTTT
NA	TRBJ2-2	TRBV6-6	TRBD2	CASSRWVTSGRLGGELFF	TGTGCCAGCAGTCGCTGGGTTACTAGCGGGCGTCTTGGCGGGGAGCTGTTTTTT
NA	TRBJ2-3	TRBV28	TRBD2	CASSPVGTSGSYTDTQYF	TGTGCCAGCAGTCCCGTCGGGACTAGCGGTTCTTACACAGATACGCAGTATTTT
NA	TRBJ2-1	TRBV27	TRBD2	CASSLQLAERGNEQFF	TGTGCCAGCAGTTTACAACTAGCGGAACGTGGGAATGAGCAGTTCTTC
NA	TRBJ1-1	TRBV6-5	NA	CASSYYQLMNTEAFF	TGTGCCAGCAGTTACTATCAGTTGATGAACACTGAAGCTTTCTTT
NA	TRBJ2-5	TRBV7-8	TRBD1	CASSLTGVNRETQYF	TGTGCCAGCAGCTTAACAGGGGTGAATAGAGAGACCCAGTACTTC
NA	TRBJ2-1	TRBV5-1	NA	CASSSGGPLNNEQFF	TGCGCCAGCAGCTCCGGGGGACCGCTTAACAATGAGCAGTTCTTC